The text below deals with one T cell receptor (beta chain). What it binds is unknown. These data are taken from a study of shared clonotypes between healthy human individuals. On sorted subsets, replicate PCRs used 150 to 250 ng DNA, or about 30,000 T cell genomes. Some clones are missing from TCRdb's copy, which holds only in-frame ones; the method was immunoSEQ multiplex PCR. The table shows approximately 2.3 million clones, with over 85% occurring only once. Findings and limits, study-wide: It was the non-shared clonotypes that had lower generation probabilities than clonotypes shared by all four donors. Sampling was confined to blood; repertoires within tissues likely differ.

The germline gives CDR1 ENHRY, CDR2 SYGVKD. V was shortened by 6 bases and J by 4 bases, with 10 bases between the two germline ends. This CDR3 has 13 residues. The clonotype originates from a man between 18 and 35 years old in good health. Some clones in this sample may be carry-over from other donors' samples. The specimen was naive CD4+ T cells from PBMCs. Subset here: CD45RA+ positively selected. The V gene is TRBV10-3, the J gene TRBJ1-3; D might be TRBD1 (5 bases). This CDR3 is CAIRSGSGNTIYF. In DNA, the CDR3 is TGTGCCATCAGATCAGGGTCAGGAAACACCATATATTTT.